This entry features one TCR beta chain sequence. What it binds is not known. This PCR relied on a set of 60 Vbeta primers and 13 Jbeta primers. The assay was immunoSEQ multiplex PCR, and TCRdb's table has in-frame clones only and misses some. Of 150,000 to 200,000 clones in the sample, about four fifths are singletons; the top ten hold around 7%. This sample stems from a study of cytomegalovirus exposure and HLA in healthy donors. Study-level information: Within the Caucasian-associated ancestry cluster were around 81% of the roughly 380 genotyped donors.

The CDR3 has 15 residues. J was trimmed by 8 bases and V by 6 bases; bases with no gene match: 9. CDR1 and CDR2 from the germline V gene are MNHNY and SVGAGI (reference sequence). General study results and limits: Later analysis suggested links between common viral pathogens and several top significant clusters.

This clonotype originated in a male donor in good health and CMV-seropositive. The rearrangement uses TRBV6-6 and TRBJ1-6; TRBD1 matches 8 bases. Sequencing used PBMCs. The CDR3 loop reads CASRVDRGSYSPLHF. Written as DNA, the CDR3 is TGTGCCAGCAGGGTTGACAGGGGCTCCTATTCACCCCTCCACTTT.